A selection of T cell receptor beta chains follows, all from one sample in a study of graft-versus-host responses after intestinal transplantation. No antigen is known for these receptors. Some clones are missing from TCRdb's copy, which holds only in-frame ones; the method was immunoSEQ multiplex PCR. There are 90,000 to 150,000 clones in the sample; about 93% occur only once, and more than 0.09% lies in the top ten. Material: unstimulated CD4+ T cells sorted from spleen or lymph node cells, obtained before intestinal transplant. All receptors derive from a human donor who received an intestinal transplant. CDR3s include the opening cysteine and the closing phenylalanine or tryptophan. A D gene is named only where the DNA matches it firmly. A clone size is listed for some rows: how often the clone was seen (once, few, many), or a class if it is expanded.

V	size	D	J	CDR3	DNA
TRBV9	-	-	TRBJ2-2	CASSPRGGGRNTGELFF	TGTGCCAGCAGCCCTCGAGGGGGGGGGCGTAACACCGGGGAGCTGTTTTTT
TRBV30	-	-	TRBJ1-1	CAWGKDLWNTEAFF	TGTGCCTGGGGGAAAGACCTGTGGAACACTGAAGCTTTCTTT
TRBV7-6	-	-	TRBJ2-7	CASSLDEGTYEQYF	TGTGCCAGCAGCTTAGACGAGGGTACTTACGAGCAGTACTTC
TRBV19	-	TRBD1	TRBJ2-4	CASSIVPGTENIQYF	TGTGCCAGTAGTATAGTTCCTGGGACAGAAAACATTCAGTACTTC
TRBV29-1	-	-	TRBJ2-7	CSVERQGGNYGEQYF	TGCAGCGTTGAAAGGCAAGGGGGGAATTATGGCGAGCAGTACTTC
TRBV28	-	-	TRBJ2-7	CASTLLNEQYF	TGTGCCAGCACCCTTCTAAACGAGCAGTACTTC
TRBV30	-	-	TRBJ1-1	CAWSSPAEAFF	TGTGCCTGGAGTTCCCCTGCTGAAGCTTTCTTT
TRBV30	once	-	TRBJ2-2	CAKTEGLTGELFF	TGTGCCAAGACGGAGGGCCTCACCGGGGAGCTGTTTTTT
TRBV6-5	-	-	TRBJ2-7	CASKAAGTAYEQYF	TGTGCCAGCAAGGCGGCGGGTACCGCCTACGAGCAGTACTTC
TRBV27	-	TRBD2	TRBJ2-5	CASSPGLVGLSQYF	TGTGCCAGCAGCCCCGGACTAGTAGGTTTGTCCCAGTACTTC
TRBV5-4	-	-	TRBJ2-1	CASSILSEPYNEQFF	TGTGCCAGCAGCATATTATCTGAACCCTACAATGAGCAGTTCTTC
TRBV28	-	TRBD1	TRBJ1-1	CAGTSGTGTTEAFF	TGTGCCGGCACCTCCGGGACAGGGACCACTGAAGCTTTCTTT
TRBV6-5	-	-	TRBJ1-5	CASSKEGGNQPQHF	TGTGCCAGCAGTAAAGAGGGAGGGAATCAGCCCCAGCATTTT
TRBV6-5	-	-	TRBJ1-5	CASSLAGGSNQPQHF	TGTGCCAGCAGCCTGGCTGGTGGAAGCAATCAGCCCCAGCATTTT
TRBV28	-	-	TRBJ1-1	CATVSGMNTEAFF	TGTGCCACCGTGTCGGGGATGAACACTGAAGCTTTCTTT
TRBV2	-	TRBD1	TRBJ1-5	CASRTGTVSNQPQHF	TGTGCCAGCAGAACCGGGACAGTTAGCAATCAGCCCCAGCATTTT
TRBV5-1	-	TRBD2	TRBJ2-1	CASILEAGGGYNEQFF	TGCGCCAGCATCCTCGAGGCGGGAGGGGGCTACAATGAGCAGTTCTTC
TRBV4-1	-	-	TRBJ1-3	CASSQEPYSGNTIYF	TGCGCCAGCAGCCAAGAGCCATACTCTGGAAACACCATATATTTT
TRBV4-1	-	-	TRBJ2-7	CASSRGTIKYEQYF	TGCGCCAGCAGCCGTGGGACAATTAAGTACGAGCAGTACTTC
TRBV11-2	-	TRBD2	TRBJ2-1	CASSDIRGGRPSEQFF	TGTGCCAGCAGCGACATTCGGGGCGGGAGGCCTAGTGAGCAGTTCTTC
TRBV28	once	-	TRBJ1-2	CASLLGEDYGYTF	TGTGCCAGCCTCTTGGGGGAGGACTATGGCTACACCTTC
TRBV30	-	-	TRBJ1-3	CAWSVNSNSGNTIYF	TGTGCCTGGAGTGTCAACAGCAACTCTGGAAACACCATATATTTT